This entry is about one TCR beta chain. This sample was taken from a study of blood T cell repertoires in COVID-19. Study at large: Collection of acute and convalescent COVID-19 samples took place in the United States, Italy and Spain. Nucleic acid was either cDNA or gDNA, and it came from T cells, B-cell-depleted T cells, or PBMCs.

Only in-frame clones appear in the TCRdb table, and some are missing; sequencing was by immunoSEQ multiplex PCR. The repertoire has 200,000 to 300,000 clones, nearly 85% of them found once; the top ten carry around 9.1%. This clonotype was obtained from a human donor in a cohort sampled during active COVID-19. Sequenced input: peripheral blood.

The CDR3 DNA reads TGCGCCAGCAGTCATCAGGGGGCAAGCACTGAAGCTTTCTTT. It encodes CASSHQGASTEAFF. The chain joins TRBV23-1 to TRBJ1-1, with 8 positions matching TRBD1. TRBV23-1 belongs to the ORF category, with a function that is uncertain. V was clipped by 3 bases and J by 4 bases; unmatched bases: 4. CDR3 length: 14 residues.